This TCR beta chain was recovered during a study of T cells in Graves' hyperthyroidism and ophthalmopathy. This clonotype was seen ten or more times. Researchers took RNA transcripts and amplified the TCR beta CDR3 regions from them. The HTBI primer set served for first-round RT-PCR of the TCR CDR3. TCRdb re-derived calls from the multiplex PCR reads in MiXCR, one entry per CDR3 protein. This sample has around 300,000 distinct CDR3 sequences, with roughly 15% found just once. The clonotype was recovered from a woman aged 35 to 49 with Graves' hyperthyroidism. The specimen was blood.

The DNA of the CDR3 is TGTGCCAGCAGCGTAGCCCCGTCCATGAACACTGAAGCTTTCTTT. Translating it yields CASSVAPSMNTEAFF. This chain links TRBV9 with TRBJ1-1; D gene ambiguous. CDR3 length equals 15 residues. V lost 0 bases to trimming and J lost 0 bases, with 9 bases between them. Per the germline V gene, CDR1 is SGDLS and CDR2 is YYNGEE.